Shown below are 12 T cell receptor beta chains from a single sample sequenced in a study of tumor-infiltrating lymphocytes in primary liver carcinoma. From 450 to 550 ng total RNA, TCR beta cDNA was generated with a primer in the constant region. Slightly modified ARM-PCR, run as three nested multiplex PCR rounds, produced the TCR beta libraries. A C-beta reverse primer was combined with TRBV1-TRBV30 forward primers in the first two PCR rounds, and each round had ten to eleven cycles. Via MiXCR, TCRdb re-called the multiplex PCR reads, giving one row per CDR3 protein. The sample gives about 350,000 distinct CDR3 sequences, less than 70% of which show up once; about 6.3% is in the top ten. In addition to blood RNA drawn from unsorted whole blood, germline DNA was extracted. Sequences were obtained from peripheral blood. These receptors all come from a man aged 35 to 55 with primary liver carcinoma and hepatitis B virus infection.

This clonotype has a single count. The chain has TRBV6-2 or TRBV6-3 and TRBJ1-6, with no clear D. The germline V gene encodes CDR1 MNHEY and CDR2 SVGEGT. Trimming stripped 5 bases from V and 10 bases from J, with 12 bases between. The CDR3 extends over 13 amino acids. CDR3 protein: CASSRRVDSPLHF. Here the CDR3 DNA reads TGTGCCAGCAGTCGTCGGGTCGACTCACCCCTCCACTTT.

J is TRBJ2-7 and V is TRBV11-2; maybe TRBD2 (5 bases). This CDR3 is 12 amino acids long. CDR1 and CDR2 from the germline V gene are SGHAT and FQNNGV. The CDR3 DNA follows: TGTCCTAGCAGCTCCGTCTCCTACGAGCAGTACTTC. This translates into CPSSSVSYEQYF.

This chain links TRBV28 with TRBJ2-1, with 12 bases lining up with TRBD2. The CDR3 runs 16 residues. The V gene end was trimmed by 5 bases and the J gene end by 6 bases; junction bases not matched to a gene: 8. The V gene's germline CDR1 is MDHEN and CDR2 SYDVKM. The CDR3 nucleotides read TGTGCCAGCAGTCGCCTCGGACTAGCGGGACGCAATGAGCAGTTCTTC. Translation: CASSRLGLAGRNEQFF.

In regard to this clonotype: Given a much more abundant clone one base away, this may be a read error. The chain recombines TRBV6-2 or TRBV6-3 with TRBJ1-5, with 8 positions matching TRBD1. The DNA end is a closer match to TRBJ2-3, so the J assignment may be wrong. Germline CDR1 and CDR2: MNHEY and SVGEGT. The CDR3 length is 14 residues. CDR3 sequence reads: CASTRTGSNQPQYF. The CDR3 nucleotides read TGTGCCAGCACCCGGACAGGGAGCAATCAGCCCCAGTATTTT.

The chain is built from TRBV18 and TRBJ1-1; TRBD1 matches 7 bases. Germline loops: CDR1 KGHSH, CDR2 LQKENI. The V segment lost 3 bases and the J segment 0 bases; nucleotides outside the gene matches: 4. This CDR3 spans 15 amino acids. Here the CDR3 DNA reads TGTGCCAGCTCACCGCTAACAGGGGTGAACACTGAAGCTTTCTTT. This translates into CASSPLTGVNTEAFF.

About this clonotype itself: A much bigger clone sits one base away, suggesting this may be a read error. V is TRBV4-1 and J is TRBJ1-1; no reliable D call. V lost 4 bases and J 0 bases, leaving 9 bases between the germline ends. Germline V lookup: CDR1 MGHRA, CDR2 YSYEKL. This CDR3 spans 14 amino acids. CDR3 loop: CASSPAQMNTEAFF. In nucleotides, the CDR3 is TGCGCCAGCAGCCCGGCACAGATGAACACTGAAGCTTTCTTT.

This rearrangement joins TRBV28 to TRBJ1-2, with D uncertain. With 2 bases removed from V and 8 bases from J, the gap between germline ends came to 15 bases. Germline CDR1 and CDR2: MDHEN and SYDVKM. The CDR3 is made up of 14 amino acids. In nucleotides, the CDR3 is TGTGCCAGCAGTTTACTTATTAAGTCGGGCGGCTACACCTTC. Its translation: CASSLLIKSGGYTF.

Many counts were recorded for this clonotype. The chain couples TRBV14 to TRBJ2-1; TRBD2 aligns across 11 bases. The J segment lost 15 bases and the V segment lost 2 bases, leaving 6 bases of the junction unmatched. CDR3 length equals 13 residues. Germline lookup yields CDR1 SGHDN and CDR2 FVKESK. CDR3 sequence: CASSQSTSGSPFF. CDR3 DNA: TGTGCCAGCAGCCAATCTACTAGCGGGAGCCCGTTCTTC. The full variable domain, with the rest looked up from reference TRBV14 and TRBJ2-1, is EAGVTQFPSHSVIEKGQTVTLRCDPISGHDNLYWYRRVMGKEIKFLLHFVKESKQDESGMPNNRFLAERTGGTYSTLKVQPAELEDSGVYFCASSQSTSGSPFFGPGTRLTVL.

In the case of this clonotype: This may be a read error, as it is one base from a much larger clone. The chain has TRBV4-1 and TRBJ1-6; D uncertain. The CDR3 is 16 residues long. Germline loops: CDR1 MGHRA, CDR2 YSYEKL. CDR3 coding DNA: TGCGCCAGCAGCCAAGGACCGAATATGGGAAATTCATCCCTCCACTTT. Amino acid sequence: CASSQGPNMGNSSLHF.

This clonotype showed up many times. The gene calls are TRBV12-3 or TRBV12-4 and TRBJ1-2; 7 bases line up with TRBD1. V lost 4 bases, J lost 7 bases, and 9 bases stayed unmatched. The CDR3 spans 14 residues. CDR3 loop: CASSWNDRDGGYTF. CDR3 nucleotide sequence: TGTGCCAGCAGTTGGAACGACAGGGATGGTGGCTACACCTTC.

This clonotype was seen at least ten times. The rearrangement joins TRBV6-6 to TRBJ1-3; 10 bases map to TRBD1. The V gene end was trimmed by 0 bases and the J gene end by 4 bases; junction bases not matched to a gene: 9. The CDR3 length is 18 residues. Looked up from germline, CDR1 is MNHNY and CDR2 is SVGAGI (reference sequence). CDR3 nucleotide sequence: TGTGCCAGCAGTTACTCGGAGACAGGGGGCATAGAGGGAAACACCATATATTTT. Translated, it gives CASSYSETGGIEGNTIYF.

The chain joins TRBV7-3 to TRBJ2-1; D uncertain. Germline CDR1 and CDR2: SGHTA and FQGTGA. V was shortened by 5 bases and J by 8 bases, with 22 bases between the two germline ends. The CDR3 covers 16 residues. The CDR3 DNA is TGTGCCAGCAGCGCTAACGGGCTGGTAAAGGGCGATGAGCAGTTCTTC. Amino acids: CASSANGLVKGDEQFF.